The next 2 T cell receptor beta chains were all read from a single sample in a study of shared clonotypes between healthy human individuals. Produced via immunoSEQ multiplex PCR; TCRdb's table is partial and in-frame only. This table holds 2 million to 2.5 million clones, around 90% found once. Sequenced material: naive CD4+ T cells from PBMCs. Subset defined: CD45RA+ positively selected. The receptors stem from a man aged 18 to 29 in good health. Some clones in this sample may be carry-over from other donors' samples.

The chain has TRBV4-2 and TRBJ2-3, with 9 nucleotides matching TRBD2. CDR3 length: 16 amino acids. The trim removed 4 bases at V and 1 base at J, leaving 6 bases unmatched. Germline CDR1 reads LGHNA; CDR2 reads YNFKEQ. CDR3 DNA sequence: TGTGCCAGCAGCCGCCGACTAGCGGAAGGCACAGATACGCAGTATTTT. Translation gives CASSRRLAEGTDTQYF.

This clone occurred once. The V gene is TRBV30, the J gene TRBJ2-1; TRBD2 might be the D (6 bases). V was cut by 4 bases and J by 0 bases, with 13 bases left in between. Germline CDR1 and CDR2: GTSNPN and SVGIG (reference sequence). This CDR3 spans 15 amino acids. The CDR3 is CAWTRDSSSYNEQFF. In nucleotides, the CDR3 is TGTGCCTGGACACGGGACTCCAGCTCCTACAATGAGCAGTTCTTC. The whole variable domain, filled in from reference TRBV30 and TRBJ2-1, reads SQTIHQWPATLVQPVGSPLSLECTVEGTSNPNLYWYRQAAGRGLQLLFYSVGIGQISSEVPQNLSASRPQDRQFILSSKKLLLSDSGFYLCAWTRDSSSYNEQFFGPGTRLTVL.